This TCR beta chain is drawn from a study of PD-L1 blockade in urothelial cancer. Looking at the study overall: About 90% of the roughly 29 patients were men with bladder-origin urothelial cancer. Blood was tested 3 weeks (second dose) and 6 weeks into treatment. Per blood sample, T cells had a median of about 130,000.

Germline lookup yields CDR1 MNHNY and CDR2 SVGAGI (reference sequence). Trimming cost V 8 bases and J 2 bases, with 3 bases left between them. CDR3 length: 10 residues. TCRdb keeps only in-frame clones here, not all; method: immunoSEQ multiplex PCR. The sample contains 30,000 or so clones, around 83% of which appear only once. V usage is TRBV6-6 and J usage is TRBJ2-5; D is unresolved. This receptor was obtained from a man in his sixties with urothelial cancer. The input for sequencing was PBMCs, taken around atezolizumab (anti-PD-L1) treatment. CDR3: CASLQETQYF. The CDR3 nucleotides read TGTGCCAGCCTTCAAGAGACCCAGTACTTC.